The present entry profiles one T cell receptor beta chain with its context. The method was immunoSEQ multiplex PCR; TCRdb's version includes in-frame clones alone and lacks a portion of them. The repertoire includes 90,000 to 100,000 clones, about 95% of them detected once, and around 0.4% sits in the top ten. The data derive from a study of technical replicates of blood from a few donors. Germline V gene sequence: CDR1 SNHLY, CDR2 FYNNEI. The CDR3 runs 14 residues. V lost 4 bases and J 1 base, leaving 10 bases between the germline ends. The chain carries TRBV2 and TRBJ1-2; D not resolved. The receptor was isolated from a human donor in good health. Source material: T cells isolated from PBMCs. CDR3 sequence reads: CASSVRDINYGYTF. CDR3 DNA sequence: TGTGCCAGCAGTGTGAGAGACATTAACTATGGCTACACCTTC.